This T cell receptor (beta chain) derives from a study of blood T cell repertoires in COVID-19. The wider study: PBMCs, B-cell-depleted T cells, or T cells provided the cDNA or gDNA that made up the material.

CDR3 length equals 18 residues. The ends lost 5 bases at V and 5 bases at J; junction bases unmatched: 18. CDR1 and CDR2 (germline): SGHVS, FQNEAQ. Libraries were prepared by immunoSEQ multiplex PCR; TCRdb keeps only in-frame clonotypes and omits some of them. Here the sample spans about 250,000 clones, 70% to 90% being singletons. The V call is TRBV7-8, the J call TRBJ2-7; 10 nucleotides line up with TRBD2. The source is a man aged 18-30 years with active or convalescent COVID-19. Sequenced: peripheral blood. As DNA, the CDR3 is TGTGCCAGCAGCCCTAGCGTCATCCTAGCGGGAGCCCCCCACGAGCAGTACTTC. It codes for CASSPSVILAGAPHEQYF.